These T cell receptor beta chains were read from a single sample in a study of blood T cells in healthy people across ages. TCRdb re-called the 5' RACE reads through MiXCR, storing one row per CDR3 protein. This sample carries 550,000 to 800,000 distinct CDR3 sequences, around 20% of them seen once, and the ten largest clones take roughly 3.7%. Sequencing was performed on blood. The receptors originated from a man between 65 and 80 years old in good health. The CDR3 runs from the conserved cysteine through the conserved F or W. D genes are given only for firm matches. Size values are once, few and many counts, or a class for expanded clones, and some rows have none.

cdr3_nt: TGTGCCAGCGGCCGGGACGGCGCCTACGAGCAGTACTTC
cdr3_aa: CASGRDGAYEQYF
v_call: TRBV6-2/TRBV6-3
cdr3_length: 13
j_call: TRBJ2-7
d_call: .
clone_size: .

cdr3_nt: TGTGCCAGCAGTGACTCGGCGGACTTAAACAATGAGCAGTTCTTC
cdr3_aa: CASSDSADLNNEQFF
v_call: TRBV6-4
cdr3_length: 15
j_call: TRBJ2-1
d_call: .
clone_size: few

cdr3_nt: TGCAGTGCTAGAGATCCGCGCCAGGGTCCTAACTATGGCTACACCTTC
cdr3_aa: CSARDPRQGPNYGYTF
v_call: TRBV20-1
cdr3_length: 16
j_call: TRBJ1-2
d_call: .
clone_size: few

cdr3_nt: TGTGCCAGCAGTCTACAGGGACCTGTGACTGGCAATGAGCAGTTCTTC
cdr3_aa: CASSLQGPVTGNEQFF
v_call: TRBV12-3/TRBV12-4
cdr3_length: 16
j_call: TRBJ2-1
d_call: .
clone_size: .

cdr3_nt: TGTGCCAGCAGTTTAGCTACAGGTTCAGAGACCCAGTACTTC
cdr3_aa: CASSLATGSETQYF
v_call: TRBV12-3/TRBV12-4
cdr3_length: 14
j_call: TRBJ2-5
d_call: .
clone_size: .

cdr3_nt: TGCAGTGCTAGAGGCAGCGGGTACAATGAGCAGTTCTTC
cdr3_aa: CSARGSGYNEQFF
v_call: TRBV20-1
cdr3_length: 13
j_call: TRBJ2-1
d_call: .
clone_size: .

cdr3_nt: TGCGCCAGCAGCTCGCTAAACCGGGACGGATTCTACTTC
cdr3_aa: CASSSLNRDGFYF
v_call: TRBV5-1
cdr3_length: 13
j_call: TRBJ2-5
d_call: .
clone_size: few

cdr3_nt: TGCAGTGCTAGGCATGCCAAGAACGAGCAGTACTTC
cdr3_aa: CSARHAKNEQYF
v_call: TRBV20-1
cdr3_length: 12
j_call: TRBJ2-7
d_call: .
clone_size: .

cdr3_nt: TGTGCCAGCAGTTTCTTAGGGACAGGCTCTGGGGCCAACGTCCTGACTTTC
cdr3_aa: CASSFLGTGSGANVLTF
v_call: TRBV28
cdr3_length: 17
j_call: TRBJ2-6
d_call: TRBD1
clone_size: .

cdr3_nt: TGTGCCAGCAGCGTAACTAGCGTGAATGAGCAGTTCTTC
cdr3_aa: CASSVTSVNEQFF
v_call: TRBV9
cdr3_length: 13
j_call: TRBJ2-1
d_call: TRBD2
clone_size: few

cdr3_nt: TGTGCCAGCAAAGGGACGTCGACAACTAATGAAAAACTGTTTTTT
cdr3_aa: CASKGTSTTNEKLFF
v_call: TRBV2
cdr3_length: 15
j_call: TRBJ1-4
d_call: .
clone_size: many

cdr3_nt: TGTGCCAGCAGTTTTCCAGGGGGCGTCTACGAGCAGTACTTC
cdr3_aa: CASSFPGGVYEQYF
v_call: TRBV28
cdr3_length: 14
j_call: TRBJ2-7
d_call: TRBD1
clone_size: .

cdr3_nt: TGCGCCAGCAGCCAAGACCTTATCGGTGGGAGCTCCTACAATGAGCAGTTCTTC
cdr3_aa: CASSQDLIGGSSYNEQFF
v_call: TRBV4-3
cdr3_length: 18
j_call: TRBJ2-1
d_call: .
clone_size: few

cdr3_nt: TGTGCCAGCAACCCTGGGGTGTCCTACGAGCAGTACTTC
cdr3_aa: CASNPGVSYEQYF
v_call: TRBV7-2
cdr3_length: 13
j_call: TRBJ2-7
d_call: .
clone_size: many

cdr3_nt: TGTGCCAGCAGCCCTACTAGCGGGTGGTACAATGAGCGGTTCTTC
cdr3_aa: CASSPTSGWYNERFF
v_call: TRBV6-7
cdr3_length: 15
j_call: TRBJ2-1
d_call: TRBD2
clone_size: .

cdr3_nt: TGTGCCAGCAGCCAAGGAGTAGCGGGCTACGAGCAGTACTTC
cdr3_aa: CASSQGVAGYEQYF
v_call: TRBV3-1
cdr3_length: 14
j_call: TRBJ2-7
d_call: TRBD2
clone_size: .

cdr3_nt: TGCGCCAGCAGCCAAGAACCCGGAGAGACCCAGTACTTC
cdr3_aa: CASSQEPGETQYF
v_call: TRBV4-3
cdr3_length: 13
j_call: TRBJ2-5
d_call: .
clone_size: few

cdr3_nt: TGTGTCAGCGGGGGACTCTTCTACAATGAGCAGTTCTTC
cdr3_aa: CVSGGLFYNEQFF
v_call: TRBV21-1
cdr3_length: 13
j_call: TRBJ2-1
d_call: .
clone_size: .

cdr3_nt: TGTGCCAGCAGCTTCGCTTCCCCAGCGGGGGACTACGAGCAGTACTTC
cdr3_aa: CASSFASPAGDYEQYF
v_call: TRBV7-2
cdr3_length: 16
j_call: TRBJ2-7
d_call: TRBD2
clone_size: few

cdr3_nt: TGCAGTGCTCCCCTCGGGGAGACTGAAGCTTTCTTT
cdr3_aa: CSAPLGETEAFF
v_call: TRBV20-1
cdr3_length: 12
j_call: TRBJ1-1
d_call: .
clone_size: many

cdr3_nt: TGTGCCAGCAGTCCACCGACTGGCACAGATACGCAGTATTTT
cdr3_aa: CASSPPTGTDTQYF
v_call: TRBV6-6
cdr3_length: 14
j_call: TRBJ2-3
d_call: .
clone_size: .

cdr3_nt: TGCGCCAGCAGCCCCGACTACTATGGCTACACCTTC
cdr3_aa: CASSPDYYGYTF
v_call: TRBV5-1
cdr3_length: 12
j_call: TRBJ1-2
d_call: .
clone_size: .

cdr3_nt: TGTGCCAGCAGCTTAAACCCCGGGACTAGCTTTGATGAGCAGTTCTTC
cdr3_aa: CASSLNPGTSFDEQFF
v_call: TRBV7-3
cdr3_length: 16
j_call: TRBJ2-1
d_call: TRBD2
clone_size: .

cdr3_nt: TGTGCCAGCAGCATGTCGGGGGTTAAAGACGAGCAGTACTTC
cdr3_aa: CASSMSGVKDEQYF
v_call: TRBV6-5
cdr3_length: 14
j_call: TRBJ2-7
d_call: .
clone_size: few

cdr3_nt: TGTGCCAGCAGCCCCGGTGTAGCGGGCATGGGAGAGACCCAGTACTTC
cdr3_aa: CASSPGVAGMGETQYF
v_call: TRBV7-9
cdr3_length: 16
j_call: TRBJ2-5
d_call: TRBD2
clone_size: medium-sized

cdr3_nt: TGTGCCAGCAGTTTCGGGACAGGGAAAGATACGCAGTATTTT
cdr3_aa: CASSFGTGKDTQYF
v_call: TRBV28
cdr3_length: 14
j_call: TRBJ2-3
d_call: TRBD1
clone_size: few

cdr3_nt: TGTGCCAGCAGCTTAGTTGTCTACACAGATACGCAGTATTTT
cdr3_aa: CASSLVVYTDTQYF
v_call: TRBV11-2
cdr3_length: 14
j_call: TRBJ2-3
d_call: .
clone_size: .

cdr3_nt: TGTGCCATCCTACGACTTGTCGGGAACGATGTATCCTACAATGAGCAGTTCTTC
cdr3_aa: CAILRLVGNDVSYNEQFF
v_call: TRBV10-3
cdr3_length: 18
j_call: TRBJ2-1
d_call: .
clone_size: .

cdr3_nt: TGTGCCAGCAGCTTAGATTTGGGTCCAGATACGCAGTATTTT
cdr3_aa: CASSLDLGPDTQYF
v_call: TRBV7-2
cdr3_length: 14
j_call: TRBJ2-3
d_call: .
clone_size: many

cdr3_nt: TGTGCCAGCAGCTCGCAGGGGGGGAATGAGCAGTTCTTC
cdr3_aa: CASSSQGGNEQFF
v_call: TRBV11-2
cdr3_length: 13
j_call: TRBJ2-1
d_call: .
clone_size: few

cdr3_nt: TGTGCCAGCAACCCCGGGGCAGGGTACAATGAGCAGTTCTTC
cdr3_aa: CASNPGAGYNEQFF
v_call: TRBV27
cdr3_length: 14
j_call: TRBJ2-1
d_call: .
clone_size: .

cdr3_nt: TGTGCCAGCAGAGCGGACAGGGGCGGGAATCAGCCCCAGCATTTT
cdr3_aa: CASRADRGGNQPQHF
v_call: TRBV28
cdr3_length: 15
j_call: TRBJ1-5
d_call: TRBD1
clone_size: few

cdr3_nt: TGTGCCAGCAGCTTGGGAGGGTACCATGAGCAGTCCTTC
cdr3_aa: CASSLGGYHEQSF
v_call: TRBV5-6
cdr3_length: 13
j_call: TRBJ2-5
d_call: .
clone_size: few

cdr3_nt: TGTGCCAGCAGCAAGACTAGCGGGAGCTCCTACGAGCAGTACTTC
cdr3_aa: CASSKTSGSSYEQYF
v_call: TRBV7-2
cdr3_length: 15
j_call: TRBJ2-7
d_call: TRBD2
clone_size: many

cdr3_nt: TGTGCCAGCAGCGGGGACCTGGCGCGGGCCTACGAGCAGTACTTC
cdr3_aa: CASSGDLARAYEQYF
v_call: TRBV9
cdr3_length: 15
j_call: TRBJ2-7
d_call: .
clone_size: many

cdr3_nt: TGTGCCAGCAGGGAGTCTACTAGCGGGAGAGATCAGTTCTTC
cdr3_aa: CASRESTSGRDQFF
v_call: TRBV12-3/TRBV12-4
cdr3_length: 14
j_call: TRBJ2-1
d_call: TRBD2
clone_size: few

cdr3_nt: TGCAGCGGGGGAAGAGATACGCAGTATTTT
cdr3_aa: CSGGRDTQYF
v_call: TRBV29-1
cdr3_length: 10
j_call: TRBJ2-3
d_call: .
clone_size: .

cdr3_nt: TGTGCCAGCAGCTTAGATAACAATGAGCAGTTCTTC
cdr3_aa: CASSLDNNEQFF
v_call: TRBV11-3
cdr3_length: 12
j_call: TRBJ2-1
d_call: .
clone_size: many